The clone carrying this T cell receptor beta chain was found once. This entry comes from a study of CD8 T cells in Susac syndrome. The CDR3 covers 16 residues. The V end was cut by 0 bases, the J end by 0 bases, with 12 bases between. Germline V gives CDR1 SGHDN, CDR2 FVKESK. A quantity of about 0.5 to 1 ug RNA underwent reverse transcription using random hexamers. TCRdb reprocessed the immunoSEQ multiplex PCR reads with MiXCR, giving one entry per CDR3 protein. This repertoire shows about 120,000 distinct CDR3 sequences, around 90% found once; its top ten account for about 0.14%. This TCR was recovered from a human donor in good health. The specimen was CD4+ T cells from PBMCs. The chain has TRBV14 and TRBJ2-7; TRBD2 is a possible D gene (5 bases). The CDR3 region has the DNA TGTGCCAGCAGCCAAGATTTCACGGGGTTCTCCTACGAGCAGTACTTC. Protein product: CASSQDFTGFSYEQYF.